Following are 27 T cell receptor beta chains from one sample sequenced in a study of T-cell reconstitution after alpha-beta-depleted transplantation in children. Preparing the TCRbeta library involved the use of unique molecular identifiers. TCRdb fed the PCR reads into MiXCR, producing one record per CDR3 protein. The sample holds about 540,000 distinct CDR3 sequences, about 16% seen once. Sequenced material: PBMCs from the stem cell graft donor, taken from the stem cell graft. These TCRs come from a human donor who donated a stem cell graft to a child with acute lymphoblastic leukemia.

This clonotype was picked up many times. The V call is TRBV20-1, the J call TRBJ2-3; 9 bases fit TRBD1. The CDR3 consists of 15 residues. Germline V gene data show CDR1 as DFQATT and CDR2 as SNEGSKA (reference sequence). V gave up 5 bases and J gave up 3 bases; unmatched junction bases: 9. This CDR3 is CSAVRLGQGTDTQYF. In nucleotides, the CDR3 is TGCAGTGCTGTACGGCTCGGACAGGGGACAGATACGCAGTATTTT.

A single count supports this clonotype. For the CDR3, the DNA is TGCGCCAGCAGCTGGGGGGGGACAGGGATGAACACTGAAGCTTTCTTT. Amino acids: CASSWGGTGMNTEAFF. V usage is TRBV5-1 and J usage is TRBJ1-1, with TRBD1 identical over 9 bases. Looked up from germline, CDR1 is SGHRS and CDR2 is YFSETQ. The CDR3 is 16 residues long. V dropped 3 bases and J dropped 0; count of bases not matched to a gene: 6.

This chain joins TRBV7-3 and TRBJ2-1, with 7 bases lining up with TRBD2. V gave up 4 bases and J gave up 6 bases; unmatched junction bases: 6. Germline V gene sequence: CDR1 SGHTA, CDR2 FQGTGA. The CDR3 length is 14 residues. This CDR3 is CASSWGGVGNEQFF. CDR3 DNA sequence: TGTGCCAGCAGCTGGGGAGGGGTAGGCAATGAGCAGTTCTTC.

J is TRBJ2-7 and V is TRBV6-1; 11 nucleotides align to TRBD1. Germline-derived CDR1 and CDR2 are MNHNS and SASEGT. Unmatched junction bases numbered 2, after V lost 4 bases and J lost 0 bases. The CDR3 runs 15 residues. The CDR3 loop reads CASSGDRGFSYEQYF. CDR3 in DNA: TGTGCCAGCAGTGGGGACAGGGGGTTCTCCTACGAGCAGTACTTC.

In this sample, this clonotype turned up a few times. The chain joins TRBV7-6 to TRBJ1-6; D is possibly TRBD1 (5 bases). Germline CDR1 is SGHVS and CDR2 is FNYEAQ. V gave up 5 bases and J gave up 7 bases, with 15 bases separating them. The CDR3 loop spans 15 amino acids. CDR3 DNA: TGTGCCAGCAGCCCCGGGGGACGGACCAATTCACCCCTCCACTTT. It specifies CASSPGGRTNSPLHF. The entire variable domain, with the rest obtained from reference TRBV7-6 and TRBJ1-6, is as follows: GAGVSQSPRYKVTKRGQDVALRCDPISGHVSLYWYRQALGQGPEFLTYFNYEAQQDKSGLPNDRFSAERPEGSISTLTIQRTEQRDSAMYRCASSPGGRTNSPLHFGNGTRLTVT.

The chain recombines TRBV9 with TRBJ2-2; 7 nucleotides line up with TRBD1. The CDR3 sequence is 16 residues long. Per the germline V gene, CDR1 is SGDLS and CDR2 is YYNGEE. V gave up 3 bases and J gave up 6 bases; unmatched junction bases: 11. The CDR3: CASSDDRVLLPGELFF. The CDR3 region has the DNA TGTGCCAGCAGCGATGACAGGGTGCTTCTCCCCGGGGAGCTGTTTTTT.

The V call is TRBV20-1, the J call TRBJ2-7; D may match TRBD1 or TRBD2 (5 bases each). CDR1 is DFQATT and CDR2 is SNEGSKA in the germline V gene (reference sequence). This CDR3 contains 11 residues. The V end lost 5 bases, the J end lost 10 bases, and 15 bases lay between the germline ends. The CDR3 region has the DNA TGCAGTGCTCGACGGGGCGGCGGACAGTACTTC. Its protein is CSARRGGGQYF.

This chain connects TRBV5-1 to TRBJ1-2, with D possibly TRBD1 on 6 matching bases. V dropped 0 bases and J dropped 10 bases, with 10 bases sitting between them. Per the germline V gene, CDR1 is SGHRS and CDR2 is YFSETQ. There are 12 residues in the CDR3. Here the CDR3 reads CASSLAGGDYTF. The CDR3 bases are TGCGCCAGCAGCTTGGCTGGGGGCGACTACACCTTC.

This chain connects TRBV7-2 to TRBJ2-4; 8 bases align to TRBD2. Germline V CDR1 and CDR2: SGHTA, FQGNSA. The CDR3 length is 17 residues. V lost 5 bases and J lost 4; bases outside the gene matches: 13. The CDR3 reads CASSPSFSSGHKNIQYF. CDR3 DNA sequence: TGTGCCAGCAGCCCCTCCTTTTCTAGCGGGCATAAAAACATTCAGTACTTC.

This clonotype was picked up a small number of times. J is TRBJ2-2 and V is TRBV12-5, with D hard to call. This CDR3 is built from 12 residues. V dropped 0 bases and J dropped 6 bases, with 2 bases sitting between them. Germline CDR1 LGHNT, CDR2 FRNRAP. Here the CDR3 DNA reads TGTGCTAGTGGTTTGGTACCCGGGGAGCTGTTTTTT. Residues: CASGLVPGELFF. The full variable domain, with the rest looked up from reference TRBV12-5 and TRBJ2-2, is DARVTQTPRHKVTEMGQEVTMRCQPILGHNTVFWYRQTMMQGLELLAYFRNRAPLDDSGMPKDRFSAEMPDATLATLKIQPSEPRDSAVYFCASGLVPGELFFGEGSRLTVL.

In its sample, this clonotype was seen a few times. The chain couples TRBV27 to TRBJ1-2; D remains unclear. V lost 3 bases and J lost 5, with 13 bases in between. This CDR3 has 14 amino acids. Germline-derived CDR1 and CDR2 are MNHEY and SMNVEV (reference sequence). CDR3 sequence reads: CASSFGIVPYGYTF. CDR3 coding DNA: TGTGCCAGCAGTTTCGGGATTGTCCCGTATGGCTACACCTTC.

V is TRBV29-1 and J is TRBJ1-1, with TRBD1 identical over 8 bases. J lost 6 bases, V lost 7 bases, and 4 bases had no gene match. Germline V lookup: CDR1 SQVTM, CDR2 ANQGSEA. This CDR3 has 11 residues. The CDR3 region is CSAQTGAEAFF. The CDR3 nucleotides read TGCAGCGCCCAGACAGGGGCTGAAGCTTTCTTT.

The rearrangement links TRBV5-5 to TRBJ1-2; tentatively, D is TRBD1 (5 bases). Germline V gene sequence: CDR1 SGHKS, CDR2 YYEKEE (reference sequence). The V and J ends lost 2 bases and 5 bases respectively, with 10 bases between them. CDR3 length: 13 residues. DNA for the CDR3: TGTGCCAGCAGCTTTTCCGGGGCATATGGCTACACCTTC. Its translation is CASSFSGAYGYTF.

The chain uses TRBV4-1 and TRBJ2-7; 7 bases are shared with TRBD2. The trim removed 1 base at V and 1 base at J, leaving 7 bases unmatched. CDR3 size: 16 residues. CDR1 MGHRA and CDR2 YSYEKL come from the germline V gene. DNA for the CDR3: TGCGCCAGCAGCCAAGCGCCTAGCGGAGTTTCCTACGAGCAGTACTTC. Translation gives CASSQAPSGVSYEQYF.

This rearrangement joins TRBV6-1 to TRBJ1-6; possible D gene TRBD1, 5 bases. The ends were cut back, 2 bases at V and 9 bases at J, with 11 bases in the middle. The CDR3 length is 14 residues. The germline gives CDR1 MNHNS, CDR2 SASEGT. CDR3 sequence: CASSELAGPSPLHF. CDR3 nucleotides: TGTGCCAGCAGTGAACTCGCGGGACCTTCACCCCTCCACTTT.

V usage is TRBV2 and J usage is TRBJ2-5; maybe TRBD1 (5 bases). Germline CDR1 and CDR2: SNHLY and FYNNEI. The V end lost 5 bases, the J end lost 5 bases, and 18 bases lay between the germline ends. The CDR3 is 15 amino acids. CDR3 region: CASSSRGRAGETQYF. DNA of the CDR3: TGTGCCAGCAGTTCTAGGGGCAGGGCTGGGGAGACCCAGTACTTC.

Only a few counts were recorded for this clonotype. The CDR3 loop reads CASSWGPNYGYTF. The CDR3 region has the DNA TGCGCCAGCAGCTGGGGACCTAACTATGGCTACACCTTC. The V call is TRBV5-1, the J call TRBJ1-2; possibly TRBD1 for D (5 bases). The germline CDR1 and CDR2 sequences are SGHRS and YFSETQ. V was pared by 3 bases and J by 0 bases, with 6 bases between. There are 13 residues in the CDR3.

The chain has TRBV27 and TRBJ1-6, with 7 bases fitting TRBD1. Germline assignment: CDR1 MNHEY and CDR2 SMNVEV (reference sequence). CDR3 length: 16 amino acids. The V and J ends lost 6 bases and 8 bases, in that order; junction bases with no gene match: 13. CDR3 loop: CASRPPGGPSDSPLHF. The CDR3 DNA reads TGTGCCAGCAGACCCCCAGGGGGACCTTCTGATTCACCCCTCCACTTT.

This clonotype was seen only a few times. The chain couples TRBV5-1 to TRBJ2-7, with 7 bases identical to TRBD1. Per germline, CDR1 SGHRS and CDR2 YFSETQ. V lost 4 bases and J lost 2; bases outside the gene matches: 12. This CDR3 is 16 amino acids long. This chain's CDR3 is CASSILPLQGAYEQYF. In nucleotides, the CDR3 is TGCGCCAGCAGCATACTCCCCCTCCAGGGGGCCTACGAGCAGTACTTC.

The chain uses TRBV5-6 and TRBJ2-7; 7 bases map to TRBD1. Germline V gives CDR1 SGHDT, CDR2 YYEEEE. V trimming: 4 bases; J trimming: 3 bases; junction bases outside the gene matches: 7. CDR3 length: 14 amino acids. The CDR3 DNA reads as TGTGCCAGCAGCACAGGGGACAGCATCTACGAGCAGTACTTC. It specifies CASSTGDSIYEQYF. The full variable domain, with the rest looked up from reference TRBV5-6 and TRBJ2-7, is DAGVTQSPTHLIKTRGQQVTLRCSPKSGHDTVSWYQQALGQGPQFIFQYYEEEERQRGNFPDRFSGHQFPNYSSELNVNALLLGDSALYLCASSTGDSIYEQYFGPGTRLTVT.

The chain carries TRBV29-1 and TRBJ2-2; TRBD1 matches at 8 bases. The CDR3 is made up of 14 amino acids. Germline CDR1 and CDR2: SQVTM and ANQGSEA. Trimming removed 7 bases from V and 3 bases from J; junction bases left unmatched: 7. The CDR3 DNA is TGCAGCGCCACAGGGGGTCTAGACACCGGGGAGCTGTTTTTT. Encoded protein: CSATGGLDTGELFF.

A few counts support this clonotype. This chain links TRBV5-1 with TRBJ2-7; 10 bases align to TRBD1. The CDR3 length is 14 residues. Per germline, CDR1 SGHRS and CDR2 YFSETQ. Trimming at V came to 5 bases and at J to 2 bases, leaving 4 bases not matched to a gene. CDR3 amino acids: CASRPGTGAYEQYF. The DNA of the CDR3 is TGCGCCAGCAGGCCCGGGACAGGGGCCTACGAGCAGTACTTC.

The rearrangement joins TRBV19 to TRBJ2-5; 10 bases are a match to TRBD2. The V and J ends lost 10 bases and 0 bases, in that order; junction bases with no gene match: 8. The length of the CDR3 is 15 residues. Germline values: CDR1 LNHDA, CDR2 SQIVND (reference sequence). CDR3 amino acids: CATRGTSGNQETQYF. DNA for the CDR3: TGTGCCACTAGAGGTACTAGCGGGAACCAAGAGACCCAGTACTTC.

V and J are TRBV5-6 and TRBJ2-7; D call uncertain. The V end lost 1 base, the J end lost 2 bases, and 10 bases lay between the germline ends. Germline V CDR1 and CDR2: SGHDT, YYEEEE. This CDR3 has 14 amino acids. CDR3 region: CASSLSRSAYEQYF. CDR3 bases: TGTGCCAGCAGCTTGTCCAGGTCGGCCTACGAGCAGTACTTC.

There are a few counts of this clonotype. V is TRBV27 and J is TRBJ1-4; D may be TRBD1 (5 bases). Between the trimmed V and J ends, which lost 2 bases and 0 bases, there was a span of 16 bases. CDR3 length: 18 residues. Germline lookup yields CDR1 MNHEY and CDR2 SMNVEV (reference sequence). CDR3 nucleotides: TGTGCCAGCAGTTTACCGCAGGACACGAGAGCAACTAATGAAAAACTGTTTTTT. Translation gives CASSLPQDTRATNEKLFF.

The chain carries TRBV5-1 and TRBJ1-3; D gene unclear. V shed 1 base and J shed 0 bases, with 8 bases lying between them. The germline gives CDR1 SGHRS, CDR2 YFSETQ. This CDR3 has 15 residues. The CDR3 coding sequence is TGCGCCAGCAGCTTGTCGGGATTCTCTGGAAACACCATATATTTT. Amino acids: CASSLSGFSGNTIYF.

V usage is TRBV7-6 and J usage is TRBJ2-1, with 11 nucleotides matching TRBD2. The CDR3 is made up of 16 amino acids. Germline V lookup: CDR1 SGHVS, CDR2 FNYEAQ. V lost 3 bases, J lost 7 bases, and 8 bases stayed unmatched. The CDR3 DNA reads TGTGCCAGCAGCTTTCTTAGCGGGAGGGCCGAGAATGAGCAGTTCTTC. Protein sequence: CASSFLSGRAENEQFF.